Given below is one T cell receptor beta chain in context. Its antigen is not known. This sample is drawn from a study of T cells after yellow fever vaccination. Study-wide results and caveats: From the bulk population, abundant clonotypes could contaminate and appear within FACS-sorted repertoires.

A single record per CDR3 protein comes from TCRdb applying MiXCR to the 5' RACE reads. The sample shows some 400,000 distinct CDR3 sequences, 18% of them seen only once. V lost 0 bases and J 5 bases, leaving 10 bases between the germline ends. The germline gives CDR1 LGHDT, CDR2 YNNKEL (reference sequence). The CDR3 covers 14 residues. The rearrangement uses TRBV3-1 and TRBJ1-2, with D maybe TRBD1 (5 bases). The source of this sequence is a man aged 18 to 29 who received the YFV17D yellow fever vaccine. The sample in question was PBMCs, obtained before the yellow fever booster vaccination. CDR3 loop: CASSQDQTAYGYTF. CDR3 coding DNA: TGTGCCAGCAGCCAAGATCAGACAGCGTATGGCTACACCTTC.